Sequencing of this TCR beta chain was carried out in a study of T cell repertoires in cytomegalovirus infection. In the study overall: CMV infection together with matching HLA type was indicated by public TCR beta signatures.

A remark on this clonotype: Its antigen is as yet unknown.

One entry per CDR3 protein results from TCRdb running MiXCR on the reads. The repertoire holds about 830,000 distinct CDR3 sequences, with over 25% as singletons. General study results and limits: Of the TCR beta families, the public ones yielded a cumulative frequency that identified carriers of CMV plus the relevant HLA. In two of eight donors, the top clonotype was HLA-C-restricted CMV-specific.

From germline, CDR1 is MNHEY and CDR2 SMNVEV (reference sequence). The CDR3 contains 15 residues. V trimming: 5 bases; J trimming: 6 bases; junction bases outside the gene matches: 6. The sequenced sample was cultured CD8+ T cells from PBMCs, obtained from culture after CMV antigen stimulation. This chain connects TRBV27 to TRBJ2-1, with 11 bases that match TRBD1. The TCR originated in a human donor in good health (CMV status not recorded). Some clones in this sample may be carry-over from other donors' samples. Written as DNA, the CDR3 is TGTGCCAGCAGTCTACCCGGGACAGGGGGCAATGAGCAGTTCTTC. Its protein is CASSLPGTGGNEQFF.